A single sample is the source of the 30 T cell receptor beta chains below, sequenced in a study of cytomegalovirus exposure and HLA in healthy donors. Researchers ran the PCR with 60 Vbeta and 13 Jbeta primers. Here immunoSEQ multiplex PCR was the method, and the copy in TCRdb shows in-frame clones only, minus some. Here the sample spans over 130,000 clones, 63% being singletons. The specimen sequenced was PBMCs. The receptors derive from a woman in her sixties or seventies in good health and CMV-seropositive.

The rearrangement links TRBV7-9 to TRBJ1-2, with 7 bases aligning to TRBD1. Germline trimming cut 1 base from V and 8 bases from J; bases unmatched to any gene: 7. CDR1 and CDR2 from the germline V gene are SEHNR and FQNEAQ (reference sequence). The CDR3 has 14 amino acids. The CDR3 loop reads CASSLGGRGSGYTF. The CDR3 coding sequence is TGTGCCAGCAGCTTAGGCGGCAGGGGGAGCGGCTACACCTTC. Full variable domain (missing parts from reference TRBV7-9 and TRBJ1-2): DTGVSQNPRHKITKRGQNVTFRCDPISEHNRLYWYRQTLGQGPEFLTYFQNEAQLEKSRLLSDRFSAERPKGSFSTLEIQRTEQGDSAMYLCASSLGGRGSGYTFGSGTRLTVV.

V usage is TRBV30 and J usage is TRBJ2-7; 7 bases fit TRBD2. Per germline, CDR1 GTSNPN and CDR2 SVGIG (reference sequence). With V trimmed by 4 bases and J by 4 bases, 10 bases remained unmatched. CDR3 length equals 14 residues. The CDR3 DNA follows: TGTGCCTGGACCAAAAAAGCGGGACGGTACGAGCAGTACTTC. It codes for CAWTKKAGRYEQYF.

This clone was observed a few times. The rearrangement uses TRBV19 and TRBJ2-7, with 10 bases aligning to TRBD2. The CDR3 has 15 amino acids. CDR1 is LNHDA, CDR2 SQIVND, per germline (reference sequence). Unmatched junction bases numbered 10, after V lost 5 bases and J lost 6 bases. For the CDR3, the DNA is TGTGCCAGTAGTCCCGGGACTAGCGCCGCCTCCGAGCAGTACTTC. It specifies CASSPGTSAASEQYF. Based on the CDR3 plus reference TRBV19 and TRBJ2-7, the full variable domain is DGGITQSPKYLFRKEGQNVTLSCEQNLNHDAMYWYRQDPGQGLRLIYYSQIVNDFQKGDIAEGYSVSREKKESFPLTVTSAQKNPTAFYLCASSPGTSAASEQYFGPGTRLTVT.

This sequence joins TRBV10-3 and TRBJ2-3; TRBD2 aligns across 7 bases. V lost 2 bases, J lost 0 bases, and 5 bases stayed unmatched. CDR3 length: 16 residues. Looked up from germline, CDR1 is ENHRY and CDR2 is SYGVKD. The CDR3 DNA follows: TGTGCCATCAGTGAGATGGCTAGCGGTAGCACAGATACGCAGTATTTT. Its protein is CAISEMASGSTDTQYF.

The V and J genes are TRBV28 and TRBJ1-1; possible D gene TRBD1, 6 bases. Trimming cost V 3 bases and J 6 bases, with 8 bases left between them. The germline V gene has CDR1 MDHEN and CDR2 SYDVKM. The CDR3 is 12 amino acids. CDR3 nucleotide sequence: TGTGCCAGCAGTTTGGGGGCATCTGAAGCTTTCTTT. Its protein product is CASSLGASEAFF.

This clone was counted a few times. CDR3 DNA sequence: TGTGCCAGCAGCTTAGCGGGAAATACGCAGTATTTT. It codes for CASSLAGNTQYF. The chain is built from TRBV28 and TRBJ2-3; 8 bases are shared with TRBD2. Germline CDR1 MDHEN, CDR2 SYDVKM. The J segment lost 7 bases and the V segment lost 6 bases, leaving 3 bases of the junction unmatched. The CDR3 consists of 12 residues. Full variable domain (missing parts from reference TRBV28 and TRBJ2-3): DVKVTQSSRYLVKRTGEKVFLECVQDMDHENMFWYRQDPGLGLRLIYFSYDVKMKEKGDIPEGYSVSREKKERFSLILESASTNQTSMYLCASSLAGNTQYFGPGTRLTVL.

The sample holds a few counts of this clone. This chain joins TRBV14 and TRBJ2-1, with D maybe TRBD2 (7 bases). The length of the CDR3 is 16 residues. Looked up from germline, CDR1 is SGHDN and CDR2 is FVKESK. The V end lost 4 bases, the J end lost 7 bases, and 20 bases lay between the germline ends. CDR3 in amino acids: CASSPRGRESVNEQFF. The CDR3 bases are TGTGCCAGCAGCCCCCGGGGGCGGGAGAGTGTTAATGAGCAGTTCTTC. Drawing the rest from reference TRBV14 and TRBJ2-1, the complete variable domain is EAGVTQFPSHSVIEKGQTVTLRCDPISGHDNLYWYRRVMGKEIKFLLHFVKESKQDESGMPNNRFLAERTGGTYSTLKVQPAELEDSGVYFCASSPRGRESVNEQFFGPGTRLTVL.

This sequence joins TRBV5-4 and TRBJ1-1, with a weak D call TRBD1 (6 bases). V was pared by 3 bases and J by 0 bases, with 9 bases between. This CDR3 has 14 amino acids. Looked up from germline, CDR1 is SGHNT and CDR2 is YYREEE (reference sequence). This CDR3 is CASSSGQMNTEAFF. In DNA form, the CDR3 reads TGTGCCAGCAGCTCGGGACAAATGAACACTGAAGCTTTCTTT.

The chain couples TRBV10-3 to TRBJ2-3, with 11 nucleotides matching TRBD2. The CDR3 covers 12 residues. Germline CDR1 ENHRY, CDR2 SYGVKD. With 10 bases clipped from V and 3 bases from J, the junction kept 0 bases outside the gene matches. The CDR3: CATSGRTDTQYF. The DNA for the CDR3 is TGTGCCACTAGCGGGAGGACAGATACGCAGTATTTT.

The rearrangement uses TRBV6-1 and TRBJ2-7; 7 bases agree with TRBD1. The CDR3 sequence is 15 residues long. Germline CDR1 is MNHNS and CDR2 is SASEGT. The trim removed 0 bases at V and 3 bases at J, leaving 5 bases unmatched. This CDR3 reads CASSEAPGGSYEQYF. CDR3 bases: TGTGCCAGCAGTGAAGCCCCAGGGGGTAGCTACGAGCAGTACTTC.

CDR3 region: CASRQTGGEAKNIQYF. CDR3 in DNA: TGTGCCAGCAGGCAGACAGGGGGGGAGGCCAAAAACATTCAGTACTTC. This rearrangement joins TRBV6-6 to TRBJ2-4; 9 nucleotides match TRBD1. Per the germline V gene, CDR1 is MNHNY and CDR2 is SVGAGI (reference sequence). Trimming removed 6 bases from V and 1 base from J; junction bases left unmatched: 7. The CDR3 spans 16 residues.

The V call is TRBV28, the J call TRBJ2-6; no firm D call. Looked up from germline, CDR1 is MDHEN and CDR2 is SYDVKM. The CDR3 is 14 amino acids. V lost 4 bases, J lost 0 bases, and 4 bases lay in between. CDR3 DNA sequence: TGTGCCAGCAGTTCGGTCTCTGGGGCCAACGTCCTGACTTTC. The encoded protein is CASSSVSGANVLTF.

For this clone: This specimen includes other DNA sequences encoding the same CDR3. The chain joins TRBV5-1 to TRBJ1-1, with 7 bases identical to TRBD1. With V trimmed by 3 bases and J by 5 bases, 7 bases remained unmatched. CDR1 is SGHRS, CDR2 YFSETQ, per germline. CDR3 length: 14 residues. The CDR3 DNA follows: TGCGCCAGCAGCTCCAGACAGGGTGTAACTGAAGCTTTCTTT. This encodes CASSSRQGVTEAFF.

This clone was observed a handful of times. The rearrangement links TRBV9 to TRBJ2-7, with D perhaps matching TRBD1 (6 bases). Trimming removed 4 bases at V and 5 bases at J, with 16 bases between. The CDR3 runs to 14 residues. Germline CDR1 is SGDLS and CDR2 is YYNGEE. The CDR3 loop reads CASSQGPLDNEQYF. The CDR3 DNA reads TGTGCCAGCAGCCAGGGGCCTCTAGACAACGAGCAGTACTTC.

The chain recombines TRBV2 with TRBJ1-1, with D perhaps matching TRBD1 (6 bases). Germline CDR1 SNHLY, CDR2 FYNNEI. V was clipped by 6 bases and J by 0 bases, with 14 bases between them. There are 15 residues in the CDR3. The CDR3: CASSRPDRLNTEAFF. As DNA, the CDR3 is TGTGCCAGCAGCCGGCCCGACAGGTTGAACACTGAAGCTTTCTTT. The complete variable domain, with remaining parts taken from reference TRBV2 and TRBJ1-1, reads EPEVTQTPSHQVTQMGQEVILRCVPISNHLYFYWYRQILGQKVEFLVSFYNNEISEKSEIFDDQFSVERPDGSNFTLKIRSTKLEDSAMYFCASSRPDRLNTEAFFGQGTRLTVV.

This clone appeared a few times. The V call is TRBV28, the J call TRBJ1-1, with D possibly matching TRBD1 (5 bases). Germline loops: CDR1 MDHEN, CDR2 SYDVKM. This CDR3 has 15 amino acids. V was trimmed by 7 bases and J by 5 bases, leaving 20 bases between them. The CDR3 protein is CASTSLGDSGTEAFF. The CDR3 bases are TGTGCCAGCACCTCCTTAGGGGACTCAGGGACTGAAGCTTTCTTT.

In this sample, this clone turned up a few times. The rearrangement uses TRBV30 and TRBJ2-7; D is possibly TRBD1 (5 bases). Germline CDR1 reads GTSNPN; CDR2 reads SVGIG (reference sequence). The V end lost 1 base, the J end lost 3 bases, and 10 bases lay between the germline ends. The CDR3 sequence is 13 residues long. The CDR3 region is CAWSEGHLYEQYF. DNA for the CDR3: TGTGCCTGGAGTGAGGGGCACCTCTACGAGCAGTACTTC.

This sequence joins TRBV7-2 and TRBJ2-3; 11 positions agree with TRBD2. Trimming took 7 bases from V and 2 from J; bases not matched to a gene: 2. The CDR3 is 14 amino acids. The germline V gene has CDR1 SGHTA and CDR2 FQGNSA. The CDR3 spells CASKLAGVTDTQYF. The CDR3 nucleotides are TGTGCCAGCAAACTAGCGGGAGTCACAGATACGCAGTATTTT.

The sample holds a few counts of this clone. This chain connects TRBV6-1 to TRBJ2-4, with TRBD1 as a possible D gene (6 bases). The V and J ends lost 8 bases and 2 bases respectively, with 10 bases between them. CDR3 size: 13 residues. Germline loops: CDR1 MNHNS, CDR2 SASEGT. The CDR3 reads CASEGHTKNIQYF. The CDR3 DNA follows: TGTGCCAGCGAGGGACACACCAAAAACATTCAGTACTTC.

The chain has TRBV29-1 and TRBJ2-3; TRBD2 aligns across 13 bases. The CDR3 sequence is 18 residues long. The junction had 7 bases not matched to a gene; V was cut back by 0 bases and J by 1 base. Germline V gene sequence: CDR1 SQVTM, CDR2 ANQGSEA. The CDR3, as DNA: TGCAGCGTTGAAGATCGGGGACTAGCGGGAAGCGGCACAGATACGCAGTATTTT. The encoded protein is CSVEDRGLAGSGTDTQYF.

The chain is built from TRBV13 and TRBJ2-5; no reliable D call. The J call may be in error: the DNA end matches TRBJ2-7 better. This CDR3 is 14 amino acids long. Germline values: CDR1 PRHDT, CDR2 FYEKMQ (reference sequence). CDR3 DNA sequence: TGTGCCAGCAGCTTAGGCGGGTCACTCTACGAGCAGTACTTC. It yields the protein CASSLGGSLYEQYF.

This sequence joins TRBV9 and TRBJ2-1; 7 bases align to TRBD2. V lost 0 bases to trimming and J lost 4 bases; unmatched junction nucleotides: 10. The CDR3 is 17 residues long. Germline V CDR1 and CDR2: SGDLS, YYNGEE. The CDR3 DNA follows: TGTGCCAGCAGCGTAGTAGCGGGCCCAGGAGTATACAATGAGCAGTTCTTC. It is translated as CASSVVAGPGVYNEQFF.

The chain combines TRBV6-6 with TRBJ1-1, with 7 positions matching TRBD1. The CDR3 sequence is 14 residues long. V trimming: 3 bases; J trimming: 1 base; junction bases outside the gene matches: 2. CDR1 and CDR2 from the germline V gene are MNHNY and SVGAGI (reference sequence). The CDR3 region has the DNA TGTGCCAGCAGTTATGCAGGGGGGAACACTGAAGCTTTCTTT. It yields the protein CASSYAGGNTEAFF.

The rearrangement joins TRBV5-1 to TRBJ2-2, with TRBD2 as a possible D gene (6 bases). The germline gives CDR1 SGHRS, CDR2 YFSETQ. V was pared by 2 bases and J by 2 bases, with 10 bases between. This CDR3 spans 15 amino acids. CDR3 sequence: CASSFTGDNTGELFF. CDR3 bases: TGCGCCAGCAGCTTTACGGGAGATAACACCGGGGAGCTGTTTTTT.

The chain employs TRBV2 and TRBJ2-1; 11 bases are a match to TRBD2. Trimming removed 8 bases from V and 3 bases from J; junction bases left unmatched: 3. The germline CDR1 and CDR2 sequences are SNHLY and FYNNEI. The CDR3 covers 14 residues. The CDR3 DNA follows: TGTGCCAGCGGGGGACTAGCGGACTACAATGAGCAGTTCTTC. Protein: CASGGLADYNEQFF.

The chain uses TRBV7-9 and TRBJ1-4; D is undetermined. The V end lost 3 bases, the J end lost 5 bases, and 7 bases lay between the germline ends. Germline-derived CDR1 and CDR2 are SEHNR and FQNEAQ (reference sequence). This CDR3 spans 13 amino acids. This chain's CDR3 is CASSFDTNEKLFF. CDR3 sequence (DNA): TGTGCCAGCAGCTTTGACACCAATGAAAAACTGTTTTTT.

The V call is TRBV19, the J call TRBJ2-2; D may be TRBD1 (6 bases). The CDR3 has 16 amino acids. Germline V gives CDR1 LNHDA, CDR2 SQIVND (reference sequence). V lost 5 bases to trimming and J lost 1 base, with 14 bases between them. In DNA form, the CDR3 reads TGTGCCAGTAGTGACGACAGGAGGTGGAACACCGGGGAGCTGTTTTTT. Translation gives CASSDDRRWNTGELFF.

The chain links TRBV9 to TRBJ2-5; no definite D call. The CDR3 is 14 residues long. V was shortened by 0 bases and J by 6 bases, with 12 bases between the two germline ends. Germline V gene data show CDR1 as SGDLS and CDR2 as YYNGEE. The CDR3 spells CASSVDSLSKTQYF. The CDR3 DNA follows: TGTGCCAGCAGCGTAGATAGCCTTTCGAAGACCCAGTACTTC.

V gene TRBV30 combines with J gene TRBJ1-1, with 11 bases aligning to TRBD1. Germline V gene lookup returns CDR1 GTSNPN and CDR2 SVGIG (reference sequence). The CDR3 runs 15 residues. The ends lost 2 bases at V and 3 bases at J; junction bases unmatched: 5. This chain's CDR3 is CAWSQMGQGDTEAFF. The DNA for the CDR3 is TGTGCCTGGAGTCAAATGGGACAGGGGGACACTGAAGCTTTCTTT.

The chain has TRBV6-5 and TRBJ2-7; TRBD1 matches at 8 bases. Germline trimming cut 2 bases from V and 2 bases from J; bases unmatched to any gene: 5. The CDR3 runs 15 residues. From germline, CDR1 is MNHEY and CDR2 SVGAGI. CDR3 region: CASSYNRDRTYEQYF. The CDR3 DNA follows: TGTGCCAGCAGTTACAACCGGGACAGGACCTACGAGCAGTACTTC.